This T cell receptor beta chain was obtained from a study of PD-1 blockade in classical Hodgkin lymphoma. Libraries were prepared by immunoSEQ multiplex PCR; TCRdb keeps only in-frame clonotypes and omits some of them. The sample records about 18,000 clones, 70% being singletons. The germline V gene encodes CDR1 SGHDT and CDR2 YYEEEE. The ends lost 2 bases at V and 3 bases at J; junction bases unmatched: 4. The CDR3 extends over 14 amino acids. The time point denotes: cycle 4 day 1 (C4D1), after less than 7 weeks of nivolumab. Every one of the patients relapsed after autologous stem cell transplantation (brentuximab vedotin exposure was variable). Thawed PBMCs underwent magnetic negative selection to yield purified CD4+ T cells.

V is TRBV5-6 and J is TRBJ1-2, with 7 bases identical to TRBD1. This specimen was CD4+ T cells from blood, taken before the fourth cycle of nivolumab. This TCR was recovered from a human donor with classical Hodgkin lymphoma. CDR3 sequence: CASSLTGADYGYTF. The CDR3 region has the DNA TGTGCCAGCAGCTTAACAGGGGCAGACTATGGCTACACCTTC.